This record looks at one TCR beta chain sequence and its context. This clone was recorded once. There is no known antigen for this receptor. Per-nucleotide qualities are absent, and no much larger clonotype sits a single base away. The germline ends are 10 bases apart after V is trimmed by 1 base and J by 0 bases. From its cysteine to its phenylalanine, the CDR3 spans 15 amino acids. Only the CDR3 region is kept as DNA, spanning 45 bases read in frame from base 1. CDR1 and CDR2 (SGHDT, YYEEEE) derive from the germline V gene. The cohort was made up of 666 healthy bone marrow donors. At the time of sampling, all cohort members were nominally healthy, though unrecorded immune exposures were likely present. The donor tested CMV seropositive and was one of the 289 seropositive cohort members. Every donor gave a peripheral blood sample, and the peripheral blood mononuclear cells from that sample were used for TCR beta sequencing. The Qiagen DNeasy Blood Extraction Kit was used to extract genomic DNA from the blood cell samples.

This entry comes from a study of cytomegalovirus exposure and HLA in healthy donors (TCRdb year 2017). Broadly, across the study: In an earlier analysis of roughly 500 of the donors, around 290 Gb of sequence data and some 120 million unique TCR beta sequences from roughly 180 million T cells were reported. Alongside the repertoire data, information on donor age, sex, ethnicity and CMV serostatus was compiled. The study combined high-throughput TCR immunosequencing, statistical association of individual TCRs with disease status, and machine learning to predict cytomegalovirus infection status. A later genetic analysis took genome-wide SNP genotypes for about three fifths of the 666 donors and used that subset as a discovery cohort. An earlier analysis of around 640 of the donors used high-throughput TCR beta sequencing to judge whether each TCR beta V gene segment behaved as functional or pseudogenic. To study patterns of TCR occurrence, a later analysis re-analyzed previously published TCR beta repertoires from 650 to 750 donors and added high-resolution HLA genotyping. Using immunosequencing, the study profiled T cell repertoires from 666 subjects and related those repertoires to cytomegalovirus serostatus. On average, around 200,000 unique TCR beta nucleotide sequences were sequenced per donor among 398 genotyped donors of the cohort, with 15% to 20% of those sequences being non-productive. Among the roughly 430 genotyped donors, approximately 76% belonged to the genetic ancestry cluster associated with self-reported Caucasian donors. The later analysis used no new phenotypic data to find candidate immune exposures, relying instead on TCR beta sequences and their occurrence across donors. Roughly five DR-DQ haplotypes were treated as single units for association and clustering because of strong linkage in the cohort. Approximately 330 gigabases of sequencing data and around 85 million unique TCR sequences made up an early release that covered some 640 HLA-typed donors. Typing coverage varied by locus: about 620-630 donors for A, B, C, DRB1 and DQB1; about 520 for DQA1; more than 600 for DPA1; roughly 470 for DPB1. A separate validation cohort of some 130 different subjects was used in addition to the approximately 610-subject first cohort. HLA typing included class I and class II loci at four-digit resolution. The study was designed to test whether signatures of past pathogen exposure could be identified by cataloging public T cell receptors. All discovery cohort repertoires had been generated on a single sequencing platform. Study-wide findings and limitations: A later analysis associated about 17,000 TCR beta sequences with specific HLA alleles at a false discovery rate of 0.05. Compared with the approximately 670-donor mean, donors in an Asian-associated ancestry cluster had fewer N-insertions in productive TCRs, according to a later genetic analysis. According to a later analysis, parvovirus B19, influenza, CMV and Epstein-Barr virus appeared linked to several top co-occurrence clusters. According to a later analysis, most CMV-associated TCR beta chains appeared to be HLA-restricted, and the HLA associations seemed to be driven largely by CMV exposure. A further reported finding was that TCR beta sequences accurately predicted the HLA-A and HLA-B alleles for most subjects in the first cohort. In a later analysis, TCR association rates were found to vary across HLA loci, with the most associated TCRs seen for DRB1 alleles and the fewest for HLA-C alleles. In the study, around 150 TCR beta chains were listed as associated with cytomegalovirus. It was suggested by the authors that the approach could potentially be generalized to other disease states and immunological phenotypes. Most TCR sequences were seen in very few donors, while some public TCRs were found in many individuals. In both the original and validation cohorts, the classifier was reported to diagnose cytomegalovirus status with high specificity and sensitivity. For the cohort, immune exposure information was limited to CMV serostatus. In a later analysis, HLA-associated TCR beta chains showed more clonal expansion and lower generation probabilities than non-associated chains that were equally common. Only TCR beta chains were sequenced in this cohort, and the absence of alpha or paired-chain data limited detectable features. Linkage disequilibrium might explain the correlated functional status among segregating V segments, but an unknown experimental factor could not be ruled out. Because counts were too low, seventeen rarely observed V segments, including chromosome 9 orphons, were left out of the earlier analysis of approximately 580 of the donors. The sequencing pipeline was judged likely to have produced a cluster of highly shared sequence variants as a technical artifact. Because HLA typing was unavailable for some donors at each locus, only the typed subset was used in association tests. The presence/absence analyses assumed that sequencing depth was roughly uniform across donors, and that assumption may not be true. An earlier analysis of some 560 of the donors showed that most TCR beta V segments appeared in productive rearrangements either about 87% or about 30% of the time, which broadly matched IMGT annotations. Some IMGT-functional V segments, including TRBV6-2 and TRBV6-3, could not be distinguished by the 87-base-pair reads and were therefore excluded. A later genetic analysis associated a missense DCLRE1C variant with V-gene and J-gene trimming of TCR beta chains, and an independent cohort replicated the association. In vitro tests confirmed that a few of the cytomegalovirus-associated TCR beta chains recognize cytomegalovirus antigens. When HLA alleles, especially DR and DQ, strongly co-occurred, attributing TCR associations to individual alleles was difficult.

Library preparation was by the immunoSEQ multiplex PCR assay. For the multiplex PCR, a mixture combining 60 forward primers for TCR Vbeta segments and 13 reverse primers for TCR Jbeta segments was used. A multiplex PCR assay on genomic DNA amplified the CDR3 region of rearranged TCR beta genes. The amplified TCR beta libraries were sequenced on the Illumina HiSeq System as 87-base-pair reads. Under the source paper's analysis protocol: A later analysis counted 75 million to 100 million unique TCR beta chains across the 690 or so repertoires, and about 10 million of these chains were shared by at least two donors. A nearest-neighbor algorithm error-corrected the raw reads and collapsed the reads into unique sequences, merging closely related sequences to remove PCR and sequencing errors. CDR3 sequences were aligned to IMGT reference sequences to assign V, D and J gene segments. For a sequence to be retained, at least a six-nucleotide match to both a V gene segment and a J gene segment was required. Rearrangements were classified as productive when the CDR3 lacked stop codons and remained in frame with V and J, and all other rearrangements were classified as non-productive. CDR3 was defined by IMGT convention, running from the second conserved V-encoded cysteine to the conserved J-encoded phenylalanine. The earlier analysis of 587 of the donors excluded sequences that lacked an unambiguous match to a single V gene segment. In an earlier analysis of several hundred of the donors, V segments were called functional above 56.7% productive rearrangements and were called segregating when the between-donor standard deviation exceeded 5%. A statistical classification framework was built for diagnosing cytomegalovirus status from the catalog of TCR beta chain sequences. In a later analysis, TCR nucleotide sequences were compared against IMGT/GENE-DB human TR gene sequences so that V and J genes could be assigned. A later analysis assigned CDR3 sequences and most-parsimonious VDJ recombination scenarios with the TCRdist pipeline. In a later analysis, every TCR beta chain was defined by the combination of its CDR3 amino acid sequence and its V-gene family, and reads without a unique V-gene family were dropped. To address suspected cross-contamination and a sequencing artifact, a later analysis removed approximately 590 highly shared, low-generation-probability nucleotide sequences. A later analysis calculated a clonal expansion index for each public chain from normalized within-repertoire ranks of inferred template counts. Generation probabilities in a later analysis came from a VDJ recombination model fitted to out-of-frame rearrangements, and those results were checked against IGoR. Hypergeometric tests were used in a later analysis to score TCR-TCR, TCR-HLA and TCR-CMV co-occurrence, with a repertoire-size bias correction applied to the TCR pairs. In a later analysis, false discovery rates were estimated by permuting HLA or CMV assignments 20 times. In a later analysis, co-occurring TCRs were grouped with DBSCAN, and TCRdist sequence similarity was added when clustering was performed within HLA-allele-positive subsets. Repertoires with fewer than 30,000 or more than 120,000 public chains were left out of co-occurrence clustering, as were a handful of repertoires with anomalous nucleotide sharing. TCRdb re-hosts the immuneACCESS table, in-frame sequences only. Its copies lack some clones; in the studies checked, an unresolved V gene accounts for under half of them, and the cause for the rest is not known. V, J and clone size reflect that table, while D and trimming were determined from the DNA. The sample table lists about 150,000 clones, roughly 78% of them with a count of one. Of the sample, about 4.4% is held by the ten largest clones.

Sequencing was done on a sample of PBMCs. This TCR was recovered from a man between 50 and 59 years old in good health and CMV-seropositive. The sequence links TRBV5-6 to TRBJ1-1, with no reliable assignment of the D segment. The sequenced DNA: TGTGCCAGCAGCTTGTCGACCACTATGAACACTGAAGCTTTCTTT. This gives the protein CASSLSTTMNTEAFF.